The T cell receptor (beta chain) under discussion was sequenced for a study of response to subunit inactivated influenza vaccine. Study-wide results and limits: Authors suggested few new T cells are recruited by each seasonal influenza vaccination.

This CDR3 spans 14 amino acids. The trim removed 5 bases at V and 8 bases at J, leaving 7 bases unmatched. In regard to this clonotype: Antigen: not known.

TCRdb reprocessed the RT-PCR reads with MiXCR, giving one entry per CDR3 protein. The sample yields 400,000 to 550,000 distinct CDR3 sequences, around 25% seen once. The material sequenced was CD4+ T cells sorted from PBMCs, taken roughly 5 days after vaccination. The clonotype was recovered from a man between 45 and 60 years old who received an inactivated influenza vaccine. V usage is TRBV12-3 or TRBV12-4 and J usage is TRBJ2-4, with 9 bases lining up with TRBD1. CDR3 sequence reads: CASSQTGGRDIQYF. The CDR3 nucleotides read TGTGCCAGCAGTCAAACAGGGGGCAGGGACATTCAGTACTTC.